This T cell receptor (beta chain) was recovered during a study of blood T cell repertoires in COVID-19. Only in-frame clones appear in the TCRdb table, and some are missing; sequencing was by immunoSEQ multiplex PCR. The table has roughly 180,000 clones, approximately 82% seen once; the top ten hold roughly a tenth. As concerns this clone: Distinct nucleotide sequences in the sample also encode this CDR3.

This CDR3 contains 15 residues. Germline CDR1 and CDR2: SGHRS and YFSETQ. V shed 5 bases and J shed 0 bases, with 11 bases lying between them. The chain recombines TRBV5-1 with TRBJ2-2; a weak D match, TRBD1 (5 bases). The source material was peripheral blood. The TCR comes from a woman aged 80 or over with active or convalescent COVID-19. In DNA, the CDR3 is TGCGCCAGCAGGGGGCAGGGCGCGAACACCGGGGAGCTGTTTTTT. It yields the protein CASRGQGANTGELFF.